What follows are 23 T cell receptor beta chains derived from one specimen sequenced in a study of patients and donors after allogeneic stem cell transplantation. TCRdb reanalysed the RT-PCR reads using MiXCR and keeps one entry per CDR3 protein. Of tens of thousands of distinct CDR3 sequences in the sample, about 48% were seen once. Sample: blood, either unsorted or a sorted T cell fraction (not recorded which). Receptor source: a human donor who was either an allogeneic HSCT recipient or a stem cell or donor lymphocyte infusion donor (not recorded which). It is not recorded whose cells these are; they may come from a transplant donor.

V is TRBV3-1 and J is TRBJ1-2, with 11 positions matching TRBD1. From germline, CDR1 is LGHDT and CDR2 YNNKEL (reference sequence). J lost 1 base, V lost 3 bases, and 1 base had no gene match. The CDR3 has 15 residues. The CDR3 reads CASSQGTGGNYGYTF. In DNA, the CDR3 is TGTGCCAGCAGCCAGGGGACAGGGGGTAACTATGGCTACACCTTC.

The chain carries TRBV20-1 and TRBJ2-1, with 8 positions matching TRBD2. V lost 5 bases, J lost 9 bases, and 12 bases stayed unmatched. Germline CDR1 reads DFQATT; CDR2 reads SNEGSKA (reference sequence). The length of the CDR3 is 14 residues. CDR3 amino acids: CSAGTSGPSGEQFF. CDR3 sequence (DNA): TGCAGTGCTGGAACTAGCGGCCCCTCGGGTGAGCAGTTCTTC.

The chain is built from TRBV5-6 and TRBJ2-1; perhaps TRBD2 as D (5 bases). The germline gives CDR1 SGHDT, CDR2 YYEEEE. This CDR3 region has 16 residues. V was shortened by 4 bases and J by 3 bases, with 17 bases between the two germline ends. Here the CDR3 reads CASSPSSLGLYNEQFF. CDR3 bases: TGTGCCAGCAGCCCCAGTTCACTAGGTCTCTACAATGAGCAGTTCTTC.

The chain combines TRBV6-6 with TRBJ2-3; D remains unclear. The CDR3 is 13 residues long. Germline CDR1 MNHNY, CDR2 SVGAGI (reference sequence). The V and J ends lost 2 bases and 3 bases respectively, with 6 bases between them. DNA of the CDR3: TGTGCCAGCAGTTACAGGGAAACAGATACGCAGTATTTT. This translates into CASSYRETDTQYF.

The J gene is TRBJ2-6, the V gene TRBV4-3, with TRBD1 matching 10 bases. Per the germline V gene, CDR1 is LGHNA and CDR2 is YSLEER. The CDR3 has 20 residues. With 0 bases clipped from V and 1 base from J, the junction kept 9 bases outside the gene matches. Here the CDR3 DNA reads TGCGCCAGCAGCCAAGATGGACAGGGGGGCCCCCTTTCTGGGGCCAACGTCCTGACTTTC. It translates to CASSQDGQGGPLSGANVLTF.

Note on this clonotype: Mismatch with germline at one junction end may stem from a read error. The CDR3 region is CGSSAGAYGYTF. As DNA, the CDR3 is TGTGGCAGCAGCGCCGGGGCCTATGGCTACACCTTC. The chain carries TRBV9 and TRBJ1-2; the D gene is possibly TRBD1 (5 bases). The CDR3 is 12 amino acids. Per the germline V gene, CDR1 is SGDLS and CDR2 is YYNGEE.

V gene TRBV7-9 combines with J gene TRBJ1-1; D unresolved. The CDR3 extends over 12 amino acids. Germline values: CDR1 SEHNR, CDR2 FQNEAQ (reference sequence). Trimming stripped 8 bases from V and 2 bases from J, with 9 bases between. The CDR3 DNA follows: TGTGCCAGCGCCCGGGATAACACTGAAGCTTTCTTT. It yields the protein CASARDNTEAFF.

The V call is TRBV29-1, the J call TRBJ2-2; maybe TRBD1 (5 bases). The CDR3 runs 13 residues. The V gene lost 7 bases and the J gene lost 4 bases, with 13 bases spanning the gap. Germline CDR1 reads SQVTM; CDR2 reads ANQGSEA. In DNA form, the CDR3 reads TGCAGCGCCTTACAGGACCCCACCGGGGAGCTGTTTTTT. Encoded protein: CSALQDPTGELFF.

This clonotype was detected only a few times. The chain recombines TRBV9 with TRBJ1-4; the D is unclear. Per germline, CDR1 SGDLS and CDR2 YYNGEE. The CDR3 length is 14 residues. V lost 0 bases to trimming and J lost 5 bases, with 8 bases between them. CDR3 DNA: TGTGCCAGCAGCGTAGAGGCGGCGAATGAAAAACTGTTTTTT. It translates to CASSVEAANEKLFF.

This clonotype qualifies as medium-sized (0.01 to 0.1%). The chain employs TRBV12-3 or TRBV12-4 and TRBJ1-1, with a possible D match to TRBD1 (6 bases). V dropped 6 bases and J dropped 2 bases, with 16 bases sitting between them. The CDR3 runs 15 residues. The CDR3 DNA reads TGTGCCAGCAGAACCCATGACAGGACTAACACTGAAGCTTTCTTT. Protein: CASRTHDRTNTEAFF.

This clonotype was detected only a few times. The chain couples TRBV30 to TRBJ1-4, with no clear D. This CDR3 is 13 amino acids long. Trimming took 8 bases from V and 7 from J, leaving 17 bases between them. The germline gives CDR1 GTSNPN, CDR2 SVGIG (reference sequence). The CDR3 DNA sequence: TGTGCCGGATACCGGGCCCGCCCTGAAAAACTGTTTTTT. Its translation is CAGYRARPEKLFF.

In its sample, this clonotype was seen a few times. The rearrangement links TRBV12-3 or TRBV12-4 to TRBJ1-5; unclear D gene. V lost 6 bases and J 9 bases, leaving 6 bases between the germline ends. This CDR3 is built from 10 residues. CDR3 sequence (DNA): TGTGCCAGCAGGAATGGGCCCCAGCATTTT. The encoded protein is CASRNGPQHF.

The rearrangement uses TRBV12-3 or TRBV12-4 and TRBJ1-3; D is undetermined. This CDR3 region has 13 residues. The V end lost 7 bases, the J end lost 0 bases, and 7 bases lay between the germline ends. The CDR3 loop is CASTTNSGNTIYF. CDR3 in DNA: TGTGCCAGCACGACGAACTCTGGAAACACCATATATTTT.

This CDR3 reads CASSKGLIVDKGSYTF. Written as DNA, the CDR3 is TGTGCCAGCAGCAAAGGTCTTATAGTCGACAAGGGGAGCTACACCTTC. J is TRBJ1-2 and V is TRBV21-1; the table's D call TRBD1 went unverified against the DNA. TRBV21-1 is reported as a pseudogene. The CDR3 is made up of 16 amino acids.

This rearrangement joins TRBV9 to TRBJ1-6; 7 nucleotides agree with TRBD1. The germline V gene has CDR1 SGDLS and CDR2 YYNGEE. CDR3 length: 13 residues. The ends lost 7 bases at V and 10 bases at J; junction bases unmatched: 8. CDR3 in DNA: TGTGCCAGCGGCGACAGGGTTGGGTCACCCCTCCACTTT. Protein product: CASGDRVGSPLHF.

CDR3 DNA: TGTGCCAGCAGCTTTAATGGAGCCCTTGCGGTGACTGCTTTCTTT. Translation gives CASSFNGALAVTAFF. V usage is TRBV7-8 and J usage is TRBJ1-1; D unresolved. The ends were cut back, 3 bases at V and 11 bases at J, with 22 bases in the middle. CDR1 SGHVS and CDR2 FQNEAQ come from the germline V gene. CDR3 size: 15 residues.

The chain recombines TRBV7-8 with TRBJ1-2; no definite D call. V lost 7 bases and J 1 base, leaving 16 bases between the germline ends. The CDR3 is 15 amino acids. From germline, CDR1 is SGHVS and CDR2 FQNEAQ. CDR3 loop: CASTPRGLSNYGYTF. In DNA, the CDR3 is TGTGCCAGCACCCCAAGAGGGCTGAGTAACTATGGCTACACCTTC.

The V and J genes are TRBV20-1 and TRBJ2-1; the match to TRBD2 covers 8 bases. Trimming at V came to 3 bases and at J to 1 base, leaving 5 bases not matched to a gene. This CDR3 has 15 residues. Germline V gives CDR1 DFQATT, CDR2 SNEGSKA (reference sequence). The chain's CDR3 is CSARRLAPSYNEQFF. The CDR3 DNA sequence: TGCAGTGCTAGGCGACTAGCGCCGTCCTACAATGAGCAGTTCTTC.

The chain joins TRBV20-1 to TRBJ1-5; 11 bases are a match to TRBD1. The V gene end was trimmed by 4 bases and the J gene end by 1 base; junction bases not matched to a gene: 6. CDR1 and CDR2 from the germline V gene are DFQATT and SNEGSKA (reference sequence). There are 16 residues in the CDR3. DNA for the CDR3: TGCAGTGCTACCGCGGGACAGGGGGGAAGCAATCAGCCCCAGCATTTT. It translates to CSATAGQGGSNQPQHF.

This clonotype was observed a few times. The gene calls are TRBV6-5 and TRBJ1-4; D call uncertain. V lost 0 bases and J lost 8, with 7 bases in between. The CDR3 has 13 amino acids. Looked up from germline, CDR1 is MNHEY and CDR2 is SVGAGI. DNA for the CDR3: TGTGCCAGCAGTTACTCAAGAGGGGAAAAACTGTTTTTT. Its translation: CASSYSRGEKLFF.

The genes are TRBV28 and TRBJ2-7; 13 nucleotides align to TRBD2. CDR3 size: 15 residues. Germline CDR1 reads MDHEN; CDR2 reads SYDVKM. V trimming: 4 bases; J trimming: 3 bases; junction bases outside the gene matches: 3. CDR3 DNA: TGTGCCAGCAGTTGGACTAGCGGGAGTTACTACGAGCAGTACTTC. It encodes CASSWTSGSYYEQYF.

J is TRBJ1-1 and V is TRBV5-1; 8 positions match TRBD1. There are 13 residues in the CDR3. V shed 6 bases and J 1 base; nucleotides not matched to a gene: 2. CDR1 and CDR2 from the germline V gene are SGHRS and YFSETQ. The chain's CDR3 is CASKGQENTEAFF. DNA of the CDR3: TGCGCCAGCAAGGGACAGGAGAACACTGAAGCTTTCTTT.

As DNA, the CDR3 is TGTGCCAGCAGCTTCACGGGACCCACTCAGCCCCAGCATTTT. It codes for CASSFTGPTQPQHF. The chain carries TRBV7-2 and TRBJ1-5; maybe TRBD1 (5 bases). The germline V gene encodes CDR1 SGHTA and CDR2 FQGNSA. The ends were cut back, 3 bases at V and 6 bases at J, with 12 bases in the middle. The CDR3 runs to 14 residues. The full variable domain, rest sourced from reference TRBV7-2 and TRBJ1-5, is GAGVSQSPSNKVTEKGKDVELRCDPISGHTALYWYRQSLGQGLEFLIYFQGNSAPDKSGLPSDRFSAERTGGSVSTLTIQRTQQEDSAVYLCASSFTGPTQPQHFGDGTRLSIL.